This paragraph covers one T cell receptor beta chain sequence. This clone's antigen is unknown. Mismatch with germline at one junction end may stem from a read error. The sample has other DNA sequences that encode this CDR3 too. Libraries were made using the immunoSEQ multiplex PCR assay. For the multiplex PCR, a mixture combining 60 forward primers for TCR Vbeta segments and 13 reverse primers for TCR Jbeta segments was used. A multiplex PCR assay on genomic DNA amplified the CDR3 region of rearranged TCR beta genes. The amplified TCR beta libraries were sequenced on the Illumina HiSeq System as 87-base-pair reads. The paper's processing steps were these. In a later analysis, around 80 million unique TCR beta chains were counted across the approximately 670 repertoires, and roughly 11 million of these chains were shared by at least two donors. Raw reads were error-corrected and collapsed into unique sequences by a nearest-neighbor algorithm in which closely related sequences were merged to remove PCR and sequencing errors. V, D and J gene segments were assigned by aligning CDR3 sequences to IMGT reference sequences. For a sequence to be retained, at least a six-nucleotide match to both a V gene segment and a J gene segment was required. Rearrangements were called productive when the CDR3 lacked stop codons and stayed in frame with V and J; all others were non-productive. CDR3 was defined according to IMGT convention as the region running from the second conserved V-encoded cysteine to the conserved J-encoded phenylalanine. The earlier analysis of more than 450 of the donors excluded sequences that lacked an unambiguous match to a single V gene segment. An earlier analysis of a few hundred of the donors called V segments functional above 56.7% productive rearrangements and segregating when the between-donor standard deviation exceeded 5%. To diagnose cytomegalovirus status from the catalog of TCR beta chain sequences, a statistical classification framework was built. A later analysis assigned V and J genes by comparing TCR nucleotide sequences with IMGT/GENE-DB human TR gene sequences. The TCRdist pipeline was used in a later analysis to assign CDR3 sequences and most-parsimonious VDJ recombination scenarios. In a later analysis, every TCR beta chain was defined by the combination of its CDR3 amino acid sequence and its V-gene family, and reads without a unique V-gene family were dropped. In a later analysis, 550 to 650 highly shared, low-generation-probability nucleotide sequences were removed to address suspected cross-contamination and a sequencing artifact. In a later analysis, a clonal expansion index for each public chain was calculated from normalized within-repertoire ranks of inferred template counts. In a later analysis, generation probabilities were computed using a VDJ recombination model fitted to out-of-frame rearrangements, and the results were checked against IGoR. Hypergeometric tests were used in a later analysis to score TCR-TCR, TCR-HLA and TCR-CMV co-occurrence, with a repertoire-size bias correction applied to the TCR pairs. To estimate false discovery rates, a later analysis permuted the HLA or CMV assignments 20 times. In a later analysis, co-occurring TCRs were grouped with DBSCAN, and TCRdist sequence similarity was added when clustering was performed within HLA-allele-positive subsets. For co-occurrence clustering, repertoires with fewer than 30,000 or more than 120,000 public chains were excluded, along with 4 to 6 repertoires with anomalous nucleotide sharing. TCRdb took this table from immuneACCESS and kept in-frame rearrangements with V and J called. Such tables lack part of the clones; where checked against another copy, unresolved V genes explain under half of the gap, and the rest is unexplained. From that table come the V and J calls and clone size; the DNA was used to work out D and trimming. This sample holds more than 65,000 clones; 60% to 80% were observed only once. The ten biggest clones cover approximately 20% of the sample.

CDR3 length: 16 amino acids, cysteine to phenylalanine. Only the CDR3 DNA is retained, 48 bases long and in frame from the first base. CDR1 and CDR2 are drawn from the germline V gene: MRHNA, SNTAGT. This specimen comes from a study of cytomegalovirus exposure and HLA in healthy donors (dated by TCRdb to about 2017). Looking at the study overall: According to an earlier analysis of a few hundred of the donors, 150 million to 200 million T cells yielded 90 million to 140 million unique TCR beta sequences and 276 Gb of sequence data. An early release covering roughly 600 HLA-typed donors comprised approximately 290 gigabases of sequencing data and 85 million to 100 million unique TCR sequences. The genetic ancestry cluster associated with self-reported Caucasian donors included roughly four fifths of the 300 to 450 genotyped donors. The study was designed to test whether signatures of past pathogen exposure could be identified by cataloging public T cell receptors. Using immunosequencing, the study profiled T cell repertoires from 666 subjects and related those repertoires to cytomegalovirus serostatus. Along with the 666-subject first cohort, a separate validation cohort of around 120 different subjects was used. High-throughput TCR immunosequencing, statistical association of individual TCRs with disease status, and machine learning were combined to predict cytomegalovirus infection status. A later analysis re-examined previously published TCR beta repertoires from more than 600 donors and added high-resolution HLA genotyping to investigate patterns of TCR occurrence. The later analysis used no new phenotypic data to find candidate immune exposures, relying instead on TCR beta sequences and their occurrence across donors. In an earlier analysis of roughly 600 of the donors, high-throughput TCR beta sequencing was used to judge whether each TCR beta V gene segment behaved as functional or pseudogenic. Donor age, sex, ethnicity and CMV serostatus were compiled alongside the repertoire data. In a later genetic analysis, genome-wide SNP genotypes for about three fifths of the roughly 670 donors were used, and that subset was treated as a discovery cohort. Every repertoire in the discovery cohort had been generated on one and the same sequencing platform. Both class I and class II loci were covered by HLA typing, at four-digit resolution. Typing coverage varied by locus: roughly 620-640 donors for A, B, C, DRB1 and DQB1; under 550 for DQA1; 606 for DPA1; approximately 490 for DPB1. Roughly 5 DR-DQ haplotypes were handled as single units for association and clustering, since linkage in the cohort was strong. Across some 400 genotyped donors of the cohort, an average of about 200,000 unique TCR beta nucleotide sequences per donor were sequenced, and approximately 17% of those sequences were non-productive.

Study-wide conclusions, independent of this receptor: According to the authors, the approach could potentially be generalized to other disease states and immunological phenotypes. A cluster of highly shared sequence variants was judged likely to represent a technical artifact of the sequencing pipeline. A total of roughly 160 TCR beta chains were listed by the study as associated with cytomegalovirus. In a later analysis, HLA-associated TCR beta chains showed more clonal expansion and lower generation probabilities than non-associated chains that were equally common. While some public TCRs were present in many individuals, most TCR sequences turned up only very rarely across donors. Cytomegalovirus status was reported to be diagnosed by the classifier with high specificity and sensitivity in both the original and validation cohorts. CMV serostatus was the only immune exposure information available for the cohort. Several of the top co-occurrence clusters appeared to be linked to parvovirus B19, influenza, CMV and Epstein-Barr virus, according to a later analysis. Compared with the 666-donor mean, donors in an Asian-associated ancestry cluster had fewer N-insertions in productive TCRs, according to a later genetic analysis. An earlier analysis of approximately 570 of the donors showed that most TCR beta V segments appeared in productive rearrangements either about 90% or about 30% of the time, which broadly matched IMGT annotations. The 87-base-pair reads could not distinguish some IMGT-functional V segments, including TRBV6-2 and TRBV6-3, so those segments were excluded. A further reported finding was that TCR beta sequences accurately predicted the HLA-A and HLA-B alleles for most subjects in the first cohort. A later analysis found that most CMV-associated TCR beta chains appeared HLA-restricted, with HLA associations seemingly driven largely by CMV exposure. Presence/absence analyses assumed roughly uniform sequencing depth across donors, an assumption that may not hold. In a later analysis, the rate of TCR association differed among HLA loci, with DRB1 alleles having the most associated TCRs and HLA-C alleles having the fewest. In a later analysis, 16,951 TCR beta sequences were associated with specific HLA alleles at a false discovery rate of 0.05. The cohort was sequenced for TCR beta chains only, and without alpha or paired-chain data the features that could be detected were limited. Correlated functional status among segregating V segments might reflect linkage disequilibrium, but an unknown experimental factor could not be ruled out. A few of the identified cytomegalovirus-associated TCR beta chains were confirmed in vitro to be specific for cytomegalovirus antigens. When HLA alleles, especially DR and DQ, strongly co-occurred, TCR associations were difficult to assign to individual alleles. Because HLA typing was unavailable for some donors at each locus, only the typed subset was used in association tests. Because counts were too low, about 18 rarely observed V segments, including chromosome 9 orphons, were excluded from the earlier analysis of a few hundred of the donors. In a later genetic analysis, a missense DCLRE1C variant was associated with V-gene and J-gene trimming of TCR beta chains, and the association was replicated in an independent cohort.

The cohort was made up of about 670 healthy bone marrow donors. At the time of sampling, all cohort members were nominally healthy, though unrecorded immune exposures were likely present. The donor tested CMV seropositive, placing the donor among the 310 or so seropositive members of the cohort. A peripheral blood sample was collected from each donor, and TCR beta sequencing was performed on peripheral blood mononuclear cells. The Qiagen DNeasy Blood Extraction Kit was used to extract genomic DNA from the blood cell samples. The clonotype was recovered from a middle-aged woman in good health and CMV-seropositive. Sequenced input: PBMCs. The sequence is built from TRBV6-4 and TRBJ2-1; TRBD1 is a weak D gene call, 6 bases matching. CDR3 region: CASSLDSSPSYNEQFF. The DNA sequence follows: TGTGCCAGCAGCTTGGACAGTTCCCCCTCCTATAATGAGCAGTTCTTC.